These 2 T cell receptor beta chains were sequenced from one sample in a study of T cell responses to AZD1222 COVID-19 vaccine. Data came from immunoSEQ multiplex PCR; TCRdb stores just in-frame clones and leaves some out. The sample holds fewer than 150,000 clones, about 93% seen once. Here the sequenced sample was peripheral blood, taken on day 0 of AZD1222 vaccination. Receptor source: an adult in good health.

V gene TRBV20-1 combines with J gene TRBJ2-1; 10 nucleotides align to TRBD2. The V segment lost 3 bases and the J segment 4 bases; nucleotides outside the gene matches: 9. This CDR3 contains 16 residues. Germline V gene lookup returns CDR1 DFQATT and CDR2 SNEGSKA (reference sequence). This chain's CDR3 is CSASRASGGPYNEQFF. For the CDR3, the DNA is TGCAGTGCTAGTCGGGCTAGCGGGGGCCCTTACAATGAGCAGTTCTTC.

This chain links TRBV5-6 with TRBJ1-6; no clear D. The CDR3 covers 16 residues. Per the germline V gene, CDR1 is SGHDT and CDR2 is YYEEEE. Trimming cost V 0 bases and J 0 bases, with 7 bases left between them. The CDR3 DNA reads TGTGCCAGCAGCTTGGAACGCAGCTCCTATAATTCACCCCTCCACTTT. It encodes CASSLERSSYNSPLHF.